The sequence of this TCR beta chain was determined in a study of response to subunit inactivated influenza vaccine. In TCRdb, the RT-PCR reads were re-called with MiXCR into one record per CDR3 protein. The sample lists some 640,000 distinct CDR3 sequences, approximately 15% occurring once. On this clonotype: The antigen is not known.

Points from the study as a whole: Authors proposed each seasonal influenza vaccination draws in few new T cells.

The germline V gene has CDR1 KGHSH and CDR2 LQKENI. The CDR3 totals 14 residues. V gave up 4 bases and J gave up 7 bases; unmatched junction bases: 8. The material was PBMCs from blood, obtained 14 to 15 days before vaccination. The genes are TRBV18 and TRBJ1-2; 8 nucleotides match TRBD1. This sequence originates from a man aged 50 to 59 who received an inactivated influenza vaccine. The CDR3 DNA reads as TGTGCCAGCTCACTCCGGGACAGGCAGAGTGGCTACACCTTC. This codes for CASSLRDRQSGYTF. Based on the CDR3 plus reference TRBV18 and TRBJ1-2, the full variable domain is NAGVMQNPRHLVRRRGQEARLRCSPMKGHSHVYWYRQLPEEGLKFMVYLQKENIIDESGMPKERFSAEFPKEGPSILRIQQVVRGDSAAYFCASSLRDRQSGYTFGSGTRLTVV.